This T cell receptor beta chain was found in a study of blood T cell repertoires in COVID-19. Whole-study context: COVID-19 samples, acute and convalescent, were from the United States, Italy and Spain. PBMCs, B-cell-depleted T cells, or T cells provided the cDNA or gDNA that made up the material.

V lost 1 base and J lost 9, with 16 bases in between. Germline CDR1 reads SGHTA; CDR2 reads FQGNSA. This CDR3 spans 16 amino acids. In the study's own analysis: Quantification of nucleated cells was approximated via reference gene primer amplification. TCRdb keeps only in-frame clones here, not all; method: immunoSEQ multiplex PCR. D and trimming were read from the DNA, whereas the V and J calls and clone size are those reported in that table. The sample contains approximately 180,000 clones, around 87% of which appear only once. The chain couples TRBV7-2 to TRBJ1-6; possibly TRBD1 for D (6 bases). Sequenced: peripheral blood. This clonotype originated in a middle-aged man with active or convalescent COVID-19. As DNA, the CDR3 is TGTGCCAGCAGCTTAGACGCGACAGGTTTTGGTTCACCCCTCCACTTT. It translates to CASSLDATGFGSPLHF.